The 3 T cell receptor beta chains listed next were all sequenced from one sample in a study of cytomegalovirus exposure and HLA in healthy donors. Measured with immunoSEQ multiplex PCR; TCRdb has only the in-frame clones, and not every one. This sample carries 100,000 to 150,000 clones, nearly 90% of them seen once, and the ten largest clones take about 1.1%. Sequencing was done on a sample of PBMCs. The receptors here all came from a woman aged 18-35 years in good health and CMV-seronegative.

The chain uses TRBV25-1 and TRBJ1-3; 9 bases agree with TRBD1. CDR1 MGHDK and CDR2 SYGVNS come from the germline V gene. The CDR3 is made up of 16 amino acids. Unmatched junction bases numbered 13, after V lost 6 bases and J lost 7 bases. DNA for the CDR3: TGTGCCAGCAGAAGGGGGGGGACAGGGACTTTGAACACCATATATTTT. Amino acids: CASRRGGTGTLNTIYF.

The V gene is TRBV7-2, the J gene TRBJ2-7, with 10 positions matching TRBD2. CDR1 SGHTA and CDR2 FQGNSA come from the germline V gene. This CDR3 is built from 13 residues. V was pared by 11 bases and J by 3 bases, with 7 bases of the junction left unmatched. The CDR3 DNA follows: TGTGCCCCTGATAGCGGGGGGTACTACGAGCAGTACGTC. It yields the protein CAPDSGGYYEQYV.

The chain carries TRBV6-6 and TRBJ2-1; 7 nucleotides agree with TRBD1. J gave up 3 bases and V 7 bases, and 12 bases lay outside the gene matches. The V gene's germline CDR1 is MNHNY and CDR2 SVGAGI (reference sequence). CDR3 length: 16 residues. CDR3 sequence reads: CASTPGTAFLYNEQFF. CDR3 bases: TGTGCCAGCACACCTGGGACAGCCTTCCTCTACAATGAGCAGTTCTTC.